The 19 T cell receptor beta chains given below trace back to one sample, sequenced in a study of identical twins. TCRdb independently ran MiXCR on the 5' RACE reads; one entry per CDR3 protein. The repertoire holds hundreds of thousands of distinct CDR3 sequences, with 7.5% as singletons. These data also featured in a second study, about yellow fever vaccine responses in identical twins.

Sequenced input: memory (CD45RO+) T cells sorted from blood. The receptors were gathered from a woman aged 18 to 35 in good health.

This chain joins TRBV19 and TRBJ1-4; TRBD1 matches at 11 bases. The CDR3 totals 13 residues. Germline values: CDR1 LNHDA, CDR2 SQIVND (reference sequence). V dropped 5 bases and J dropped 7; count of bases not matched to a gene: 0. CDR3 amino acids: CASSGTGGEKLFF. The CDR3 DNA sequence: TGTGCCAGTAGTGGGACAGGGGGTGAAAAACTGTTTTTT.

This clonotype was counted between two and nine times. J is TRBJ2-7 and V is TRBV20-1, with 10 positions matching TRBD1. Germline CDR1 and CDR2: DFQATT and SNEGSKA (reference sequence). CDR3 size: 17 residues. V was pared by 2 bases and J by 3 bases, with 13 bases of the junction left unmatched. CDR3 sequence (DNA): TGCAGTGCTAGATCCTACGCCGACAGGGGGCTTAACTACGAGCAGTACTTC. It codes for CSARSYADRGLNYEQYF.

This clonotype appeared a few times. This sequence joins TRBV20-1 and TRBJ2-5; D unclear. The germline gives CDR1 DFQATT, CDR2 SNEGSKA (reference sequence). V was pared by 6 bases and J by 1 base, with 15 bases between. The CDR3 runs 14 residues. DNA of the CDR3: TGCAGTGCGGCCCAATGGGATATCCAAGAGACCCAGTACTTC. Translation: CSAAQWDIQETQYF.

This clonotype has only a few counts. This chain connects TRBV29-1 to TRBJ1-5, with 8 positions matching TRBD1. The CDR3 length is 13 residues. From germline, CDR1 is SQVTM and CDR2 ANQGSEA. The ends lost 4 bases at V and 3 bases at J; junction bases unmatched: 2. The CDR3 region is CSVGQGINQPQHF. The DNA for the CDR3 is TGCAGCGTTGGACAGGGGATCAATCAGCCCCAGCATTTT.

This clonotype has ten or more counts. The J gene is TRBJ1-1, the V gene TRBV3-1; 7 bases agree with TRBD1. The CDR3 sequence is 16 residues long. CDR1 LGHDT and CDR2 YNNKEL come from the germline V gene (reference sequence). The ends lost 1 base at V and 1 base at J; junction bases unmatched: 6. The CDR3 loop is CASSQANRGRNTEAFF. The CDR3 DNA is TGTGCCAGCAGCCAAGCCAACAGGGGCCGGAACACTGAAGCTTTCTTT.

The J gene is TRBJ2-5, the V gene TRBV7-9; D is perhaps TRBD1 or TRBD2 (6 bases each). Between the trimmed V and J ends, which lost 8 bases and 9 bases, there was a span of 16 bases. The CDR3 sequence is 12 residues long. Germline loops: CDR1 SEHNR, CDR2 FQNEAQ (reference sequence). CDR3 amino acids: CASRTDPGAQYF. The CDR3 bases are TGTGCCAGCCGGACAGATCCGGGGGCCCAGTACTTC.

The chain employs TRBV5-6 and TRBJ2-3; 8 nucleotides line up with TRBD2. CDR3 length: 15 amino acids. V shed 4 bases and J 5 bases; nucleotides not matched to a gene: 9. Germline values: CDR1 SGHDT, CDR2 YYEEEE. The CDR3 loop reads CASSIEAGVGDTQYF. Here the CDR3 DNA reads TGTGCCAGCAGCATCGAAGCGGGGGTGGGAGATACGCAGTATTTT.

The sample holds a few counts of this clonotype. This chain uses TRBV11-2 with TRBJ1-4, with 7 bases matching TRBD1. J lost 8 bases, V lost 5 bases, and 14 bases had no gene match. The CDR3 spans 16 residues. Germline values: CDR1 SGHAT, CDR2 FQNNGV. CDR3 coding DNA: TGTGCCAGCAGCCGACTAATTGGACAGGTCGGCGAAAAACTGTTTTTT. Protein sequence: CASSRLIGQVGEKLFF.

The chain combines TRBV20-1 with TRBJ2-1; 9 bases are a match to TRBD1. CDR1 and CDR2 (germline): DFQATT, SNEGSKA (reference sequence). The junction had 6 bases not matched to a gene; V was cut back by 3 bases and J by 6 bases. The CDR3 consists of 14 residues. CDR3 sequence: CSASEDRGGNEQFF. For the CDR3, the DNA is TGCAGTGCTAGTGAGGACAGGGGAGGCAATGAGCAGTTCTTC.

This clonotype was counted a few times. Written as DNA, the CDR3 is TGCGCCAGCAGCTTGTCCGCGGGACAGACTAGCGGGAGGACCAATGAGCAGTTCTTC. Amino acid sequence: CASSLSAGQTSGRTNEQFF. V gene TRBV5-1 combines with J gene TRBJ2-1, with 13 bases aligning to TRBD2. Germline trimming cut 1 base from V and 6 bases from J; bases unmatched to any gene: 13. Germline V gene sequence: CDR1 SGHRS, CDR2 YFSETQ. The CDR3 contains 19 residues.

This clonotype was counted many times. The J gene is TRBJ1-5, the V gene TRBV7-9; no clear D. The CDR3 contains 14 residues. Trimming took 4 bases from V and 2 from J, leaving 9 bases between them. Germline V CDR1 and CDR2: SEHNR, FQNEAQ (reference sequence). CDR3 loop: CASSSRDGNQPQHF. CDR3 nucleotide sequence: TGTGCCAGCAGCTCCCGGGATGGCAATCAGCCCCAGCATTTT. The variable domain in full, with the rest retrieved from reference TRBV7-9 and TRBJ1-5, is DTGVSQNPRHKITKRGQNVTFRCDPISEHNRLYWYRQTLGQGPEFLTYFQNEAQLEKSRLLSDRFSAERPKGSFSTLEIQRTEQGDSAMYLCASSSRDGNQPQHFGDGTRLSIL.

The chain recombines TRBV11-1 with TRBJ2-2; 10 bases fit TRBD1. Germline V lookup: CDR1 SGHAT, CDR2 FQDESV (reference sequence). The V and J ends lost 4 bases and 9 bases, in that order; junction bases with no gene match: 11. The CDR3 covers 16 residues. Written as DNA, the CDR3 is TGTGCCAGCAGCTCGCCCCCGGGACAGGGGTCGCGGGAGCTGTTTTTT. Amino acids: CASSSPPGQGSRELFF.

The genes are TRBV20-1 and TRBJ1-2; maybe TRBD1 (6 bases). The germline CDR1 and CDR2 sequences are DFQATT and SNEGSKA (reference sequence). Between the trimmed V and J ends, which lost 5 bases and 6 bases, there was a span of 16 bases. The CDR3 sequence is 13 residues long. CDR3 amino acids: CSAYQGPGDGYTF. The CDR3 DNA reads as TGCAGTGCTTATCAGGGGCCAGGCGATGGCTACACCTTC.

This clonotype appeared many times. The CDR3 loop reads CASSLLGPYNEQFF. The CDR3 region has the DNA TGCGCCAGCAGCTTGTTGGGACCCTACAATGAGCAGTTCTTC. This chain joins TRBV5-1 and TRBJ2-1, with D perhaps TRBD1 or TRBD2 (5 bases each). The CDR3 contains 14 residues. With 1 base removed from V and 2 bases from J, the gap between germline ends came to 7 bases. Germline CDR1 is SGHRS and CDR2 is YFSETQ.

This clonotype was seen a few times. This rearrangement joins TRBV5-6 to TRBJ2-7; D call uncertain. This CDR3 comprises 14 residues. CDR1 is SGHDT, CDR2 YYEEEE, per germline. The V and J ends lost 0 bases and 4 bases respectively, with 11 bases between them. CDR3 region: CASSLGSKPYEQYF. In DNA, the CDR3 is TGTGCCAGCAGCTTGGGCTCTAAGCCATACGAGCAGTACTTC. Full variable domain (missing parts from reference TRBV5-6 and TRBJ2-7): DAGVTQSPTHLIKTRGQQVTLRCSPKSGHDTVSWYQQALGQGPQFIFQYYEEEERQRGNFPDRFSGHQFPNYSSELNVNALLLGDSALYLCASSLGSKPYEQYFGPGTRLTVT.

In this sample, this clonotype turned up many times. Written as DNA, the CDR3 is TGTGCCAGCAGTTACGGTACGGGGAGCTCTGGGGCCAACGTCCTGACTTTC. Encoded protein: CASSYGTGSSGANVLTF. The chain is built from TRBV6-5 and TRBJ2-6; D is perhaps TRBD2 (5 bases). CDR1 is MNHEY and CDR2 is SVGAGI in the germline V gene. There are 17 residues in the CDR3. Trimming removed 2 bases from V and 0 bases from J, with 11 bases in between.

This clonotype was picked up a small number of times. One end of the junction fails to match germline, which may point to a read error. V usage is TRBV7-7 and J usage is TRBJ2-5, with 9 bases fitting TRBD1. The germline CDR1 and CDR2 sequences are SSHAT and FNYEAQ (reference sequence). There are 16 residues in the CDR3. Here the CDR3 reads CASSLESGTGRETQYF. Here the CDR3 DNA reads TGTGCTAGCAGCTTAGAATCCGGGACAGGGCGGGAGACCCAGTACTTC.

The chain carries TRBV20-1 and TRBJ2-5, with 10 positions matching TRBD1. The CDR3 is made up of 13 amino acids. Germline CDR1 and CDR2: DFQATT and SNEGSKA (reference sequence). In DNA form, the CDR3 reads TGCAGCACCGGGACAGGGGTGGAGGAGACCCAGTACTTC. Encoded protein: CSTGTGVEETQYF.

This clonotype turned up a few times. In DNA, the CDR3 is TGTGCCAGCAGTTTCGCAGGGTATCCCTATGGCTACACCTTC. This encodes CASSFAGYPYGYTF. The gene calls are TRBV28 and TRBJ1-2; tentatively, D is TRBD1 (5 bases). The CDR3 spans 14 residues. Germline values: CDR1 MDHEN, CDR2 SYDVKM. V was cut by 3 bases and J by 4 bases, with 12 bases left in between.